A single sample gave rise to the 27 T cell receptor beta chains below, sequenced in a study of T-cell memory formation after mild COVID-19. TCRdb reprocessed the 5' RACE reads via MiXCR and lists one record per CDR3 protein. The sample shows more than 85,000 distinct CDR3 sequences, around 10% of them seen only once. Sequencing was done on a sample of PBMCs or a T cell subset sorted from them (not recorded which). These receptors all stem from a man in his late teens or twenties who had mild COVID-19 (a few samples of this study predate the infection). Cell type and time point are not known.

The sample holds many counts of this clonotype. This sequence joins TRBV4-3 and TRBJ2-7, with D possibly matching TRBD2 (5 bases). This CDR3 has 15 amino acids. Germline CDR1 is LGHNA and CDR2 is YSLEER. V was pared by 3 bases and J by 1 base, with 13 bases between. CDR3 nucleotide sequence: TGCGCCAGCAGCCATTCGTCCGGGGTGTCCTACGAGCAGTACTTC. It is translated as CASSHSSGVSYEQYF.

This rearrangement joins TRBV4-1 to TRBJ2-7; TRBD2 agrees at 7 bases. This CDR3 has 18 amino acids. The V and J ends lost 1 base and 2 bases, in that order; junction bases with no gene match: 14. Per germline, CDR1 MGHRA and CDR2 YSYEKL. The CDR3 loop is CASSQGGRADRKPYEQYF. The CDR3 bases are TGCGCCAGCAGCCAAGGGGGGAGGGCAGATCGAAAACCCTACGAGCAGTACTTC.

This chain connects TRBV21-1 to TRBJ1-1; the table names TRBD1, a call not compared with the DNA. TRBV21-1 is a pseudogene segment. This CDR3 is 15 amino acids long. Here the CDR3 DNA reads TGTGCCAGACAGGCATGGGGGGTTCCGAACACTGAAGCTTTCTTT. Translated: CARQAWGVPNTEAFF.

This clonotype was observed at least ten times. The chain employs TRBV4-1 and TRBJ2-2; D not certain. CDR3 size: 12 residues. The germline V gene has CDR1 MGHRA and CDR2 YSYEKL. V lost 4 bases to trimming and J lost 6 bases, with 6 bases between them. This chain's CDR3 is CASSPGPGELFF. The DNA for the CDR3 is TGCGCCAGCAGCCCCGGTCCCGGGGAGCTGTTTTTT.

This clonotype was found a few times. The genes are TRBV20-1 and TRBJ1-2, with a possible D match to TRBD1 (5 bases). CDR1 and CDR2 (germline): DFQATT, SNEGSKA (reference sequence). Trimming removed 4 bases from V and 7 bases from J, with 22 bases in between. This CDR3 has 15 amino acids. The CDR3 loop reads CSAKFLGRVILGYTF. CDR3 DNA sequence: TGCAGTGCTAAGTTCCTCGGCAGGGTAATTCTTGGCTACACCTTC.

The chain combines TRBV20-1 with TRBJ1-6; D gene ambiguous. CDR3 size: 14 residues. CDR1 DFQATT and CDR2 SNEGSKA come from the germline V gene (reference sequence). With 0 bases removed from V and 10 bases from J, the gap between germline ends came to 13 bases. Here the CDR3 DNA reads TGCAGTGCTAGAGATGGCAGGACGTTCTCACCCCTCCACTTT. Protein: CSARDGRTFSPLHF.

This rearrangement joins TRBV12-3 or TRBV12-4 to TRBJ2-1, with 7 bases identical to TRBD2. The CDR3 extends over 18 amino acids. Trimming at V came to 7 bases and at J to 4 bases, leaving 19 bases not matched to a gene. The CDR3 coding sequence is TGTGCCAGCACCCGTTATCCCCCCGTCCTAGCGGAGTACAATGAGCAGTTCTTC. Its translation: CASTRYPPVLAEYNEQFF.

This clonotype came up many times. The chain links TRBV29-1 to TRBJ2-7; the D gene is possibly TRBD2 (6 bases). From germline, CDR1 is SQVTM and CDR2 ANQGSEA. This CDR3 is 15 amino acids long. V was cut by 4 bases and J by 6 bases, with 22 bases left in between. CDR3 nucleotides: TGCAGCGTTGGAGATGCACAGGCTGGCGGGACCGAGCAGTACTTC. Translated, it gives CSVGDAQAGGTEQYF.

In this sample, this clonotype turned up a few times. The chain is built from TRBV7-8 and TRBJ1-2, with TRBD1 matching 12 bases. CDR1 and CDR2 from the germline V gene are SGHVS and FQNEAQ. The CDR3 covers 15 residues. V trimming: 8 bases; J trimming: 4 bases; junction bases outside the gene matches: 8. This CDR3 reads CASLPGTGGGYGYTF. In DNA form, the CDR3 reads TGTGCCAGCCTTCCCGGGACAGGGGGCGGCTATGGCTACACCTTC.

The V and J genes are TRBV6-2 or TRBV6-3 and TRBJ1-2, with D hard to call. The length of the CDR3 is 14 residues. With 6 bases removed from V and 0 bases from J, the gap between germline ends came to 11 bases. The germline gives CDR1 MNHEY, CDR2 SVGEGT. DNA of the CDR3: TGTGCCAGCAGGTCGGAGTTTGCTAACTATGGCTACACCTTC. Amino acids: CASRSEFANYGYTF.

This clonotype was detected only a few times. The V call is TRBV7-8, the J call TRBJ2-1; 9 nucleotides align to TRBD2. This CDR3 contains 15 residues. Germline loops: CDR1 SGHVS, CDR2 FQNEAQ. Losses at the gene ends were 5 bases for V and 6 bases for J; bases not matched to a gene: 8. CDR3 sequence: CASSIPAGGPNEQFF. CDR3 coding DNA: TGTGCCAGCAGCATCCCTGCGGGGGGGCCCAATGAGCAGTTCTTC.

The chain carries TRBV6-5 and TRBJ1-1; weak D call: TRBD1 (5 bases). The ends were cut back, 2 bases at V and 6 bases at J, with 7 bases in the middle. The CDR3 runs 12 residues. From germline, CDR1 is MNHEY and CDR2 SVGAGI. CDR3 protein: CASSYGGAEAFF. In DNA form, the CDR3 reads TGTGCCAGCAGTTACGGGGGGGCTGAAGCTTTCTTT.

This clonotype was seen ten or more times. The chain uses TRBV4-3 and TRBJ2-3; tentatively, D is TRBD2 (5 bases). Trimming took off 3 bases at V and 2 bases at J, with 15 bases between the two ends. This CDR3 spans 16 amino acids. Germline CDR1 is LGHNA and CDR2 is YSLEER. The CDR3 sequence: CASSHRPGFSTDTQYF. CDR3 bases: TGCGCCAGCAGCCATCGCCCGGGGTTCTCCACAGATACGCAGTATTTT.

This clonotype was seen a handful of times. This chain uses TRBV27 with TRBJ2-3; D is possibly TRBD1 (5 bases). V lost 4 bases and J 3 bases, leaving 11 bases between the germline ends. This CDR3 comprises 14 residues. Germline lookup yields CDR1 MNHEY and CDR2 SMNVEV (reference sequence). The CDR3 sequence: CASSSQGWTDTQYF. The CDR3 DNA reads TGTGCCAGCAGTTCTCAGGGCTGGACAGATACGCAGTATTTT.

This chain joins TRBV5-5 and TRBJ2-5, with 10 bases identical to TRBD1. The CDR3 is 13 residues long. CDR1 SGHKS and CDR2 YYEKEE come from the germline V gene (reference sequence). V lost 4 bases and J lost 5; bases outside the gene matches: 2. CDR3 in amino acids: CASSAGQGETQYF. Here the CDR3 DNA reads TGTGCCAGCAGCGCGGGACAGGGGGAGACCCAGTACTTC.

This clonotype occurred a few times. The V call is TRBV5-4, the J call TRBJ2-5, with 15 nucleotides matching TRBD2. Germline values: CDR1 SGHNT, CDR2 YYREEE (reference sequence). The CDR3 covers 17 residues. J lost 4 bases, V lost 4 bases, and 8 bases had no gene match. CDR3 DNA sequence: TGTGCCAGCAGCGAAGGACTAGCGGGGGGGCGGAGAGAGACCCAGTACTTC. It is translated as CASSEGLAGGRRETQYF.

This clonotype was picked up a small number of times. The chain couples TRBV7-9 to TRBJ1-3; D unresolved. Germline-derived CDR1 and CDR2 are SEHNR and FQNEAQ (reference sequence). The CDR3 loop spans 12 amino acids. V lost 6 bases and J 3 bases, leaving 6 bases between the germline ends. The CDR3 reads CASRSLGNTIYF. The CDR3 nucleotides are TGTGCCAGCAGATCCCTTGGAAACACCATATATTTT.

This clonotype was counted a few times. V gene TRBV20-1 combines with J gene TRBJ2-2; TRBD2 matches at 8 bases. The length of the CDR3 is 17 residues. Trimming at V came to 0 bases and at J to 7 bases, leaving 13 bases not matched to a gene. CDR1 and CDR2 (germline): DFQATT, SNEGSKA (reference sequence). CDR3 protein: CSARDFSGAGGGGELFF. The CDR3, as DNA: TGCAGTGCTAGAGATTTTTCCGGCGCGGGGGGTGGCGGGGAGCTGTTTTTT.

This clonotype was seen a few times. This chain joins TRBV12-3 or TRBV12-4 and TRBJ2-5; TRBD2 agrees at 8 bases. This CDR3 contains 16 residues. The trim removed 8 bases at V and 4 bases at J, leaving 15 bases unmatched. In nucleotides, the CDR3 is TGTGCCAGCGGAGCCCATCTTGGGACTAGAGTAGAGACCCAGTACTTC. It translates to CASGAHLGTRVETQYF.

The V call is TRBV6-5, the J call TRBJ1-5; possibly TRBD1 for D (5 bases). V lost 6 bases and J lost 6, with 18 bases in between. In germline, CDR1 is MNHEY, CDR2 SVGAGI. The CDR3 is 15 amino acids. This CDR3 is CASRPLLGGGQPQHF. As DNA, the CDR3 is TGTGCCAGCAGACCCTTACTCGGGGGAGGTCAGCCCCAGCATTTT.

The chain combines TRBV7-6 with TRBJ1-5; D remains unclear. V was shortened by 0 bases and J by 4 bases, with 1 base between the two germline ends. The CDR3 contains 12 residues. CDR1 is SGHVS, CDR2 FNYEAQ, per germline. For the CDR3, the DNA is TGTGCCAGCAGCTTAGCGAATCAGCCCCAGCATTTT. Protein: CASSLANQPQHF.

There are a few counts of this clonotype. In DNA form, the CDR3 reads TGTGCCAGCAGTTATTCTCGTGGAGACAGGTCCTACGAGCAGTACGTC. This gives the protein CASSYSRGDRSYEQYV. V and J are TRBV6-2 or TRBV6-3 and TRBJ2-7, with D tentatively TRBD1 (6 bases). V was cut by 3 bases and J by 1 base, with 16 bases left in between. The CDR3 loop spans 16 amino acids. The germline gives CDR1 MNHEY, CDR2 SVGEGT.

This clonotype appeared a few times. The chain combines TRBV7-2 with TRBJ1-4; no definite D call. Germline-derived CDR1 and CDR2 are SGHTA and FQGNSA. This CDR3 has 16 residues. V was trimmed by 6 bases and J by 8 bases, leaving 22 bases between them. The CDR3 region is CASSPPTMGNREKLFF. The CDR3 region has the DNA TGTGCCAGCAGTCCACCTACTATGGGCAATCGGGAAAAACTGTTTTTT. The full variable domain, with the rest looked up from reference TRBV7-2 and TRBJ1-4, is GAGVSQSPSNKVTEKGKDVELRCDPISGHTALYWYRQSLGQGLEFLIYFQGNSAPDKSGLPSDRFSAERTGGSVSTLTIQRTQQEDSAVYLCASSPPTMGNREKLFFGSGTQLSVL.

The rearrangement uses TRBV6-4 and TRBJ2-7; possibly TRBD2 for D (6 bases). Deletions cut 6 bases from V and 7 bases from J, with 13 bases between. Looked up from germline, CDR1 is MRHNA and CDR2 is SNTAGT. This CDR3 is 12 amino acids long. CDR3 DNA: TGTGCCAGCAGCCACGGGCTAGCGGAGCAGTACTTC. Residues: CASSHGLAEQYF.

This chain joins TRBV6-5 and TRBJ2-2, with TRBD1 matching 8 bases. Germline assignment: CDR1 MNHEY and CDR2 SVGAGI. The CDR3 sequence is 15 residues long. Unmatched junction bases numbered 6, after V lost 6 bases and J lost 3 bases. For the CDR3, the DNA is TGTGCCAGCAGGCCTCAGGGGGCAGACACCGGGGAGCTGTTTTTT. It translates to CASRPQGADTGELFF.

DNA for the CDR3: TGTGCCAGCAGCGTAGTAGAGCGGGGGGCCACAGATACGCAGTATTTT. Translating gives CASSVVERGATDTQYF. The chain carries TRBV9 and TRBJ2-3; TRBD2 aligns across 9 bases. Germline V CDR1 and CDR2: SGDLS, YYNGEE. V dropped 0 bases and J dropped 2; count of bases not matched to a gene: 4. The CDR3 consists of 16 residues.

This clonotype occurred a few times. The rearrangement uses TRBV7-9 and TRBJ1-5, with 8 bases identical to TRBD1. The CDR3 runs 14 residues. J gave up 9 bases and V 5 bases, and 9 bases lay outside the gene matches. CDR1 and CDR2 (germline): SEHNR, FQNEAQ (reference sequence). CDR3 amino acids: CASSRTGSGGPQHF. The CDR3 DNA is TGTGCCAGCAGCCGGACAGGGTCCGGGGGGCCCCAGCATTTT. Using reference TRBV7-9 and TRBJ1-5 for the parts outside the CDR3, the full variable domain is DTGVSQNPRHKITKRGQNVTFRCDPISEHNRLYWYRQTLGQGPEFLTYFQNEAQLEKSRLLSDRFSAERPKGSFSTLEIQRTEQGDSAMYLCASSRTGSGGPQHFGDGTRLSIL.